The rows below give T cell receptor beta chains drawn from one sample of a study of cytomegalovirus exposure and HLA in healthy donors. Using immunoSEQ multiplex PCR, the repertoire was profiled, and TCRdb retains in-frame clones only, with some absent. The data contain about 250,000 clones, about 90% of them seen just once; the ten biggest clones take up around 11%. Sequencing was performed on PBMCs. The receptors were sampled from a man aged 18 to 30 in good health and CMV-seropositive. Both conserved end residues are part of each CDR3. The D gene is left open where the match is weak. Clone size is given for some rows only: seen once, a few or many times, or a class if the clone is expanded.

size: .; V: TRBV5-1; D: TRBD1; J: TRBJ1-1; CDR3: CASSSGQGNMNTEAFF; DNA: TGCGCCAGCAGCTCGGGACAGGGGAACATGAACACTGAAGCTTTCTTT
size: once; V: TRBV27; D: TRBD2; J: TRBJ2-7; CDR3: CASSRLAGSFGSYEQYF; DNA: TGTGCCAGCAGTCGACTAGCGGGGTCCTTCGGGTCCTACGAGCAGTACTTC
size: .; V: TRBV7-2; D: .; J: TRBJ2-7; CDR3: CASSLVGTPLTYEQYF; DNA: TGTGCCAGCAGCTTAGTGGGGACCCCCCTCACCTACGAGCAGTACTTC
size: .; V: TRBV4-3; D: TRBD1; J: TRBJ1-2; CDR3: CASSHDTDRVGGYTF; DNA: TGCGCCAGCAGCCATGATACCGACAGGGTGGGTGGCTACACCTTC
size: once; V: TRBV7-9; D: .; J: TRBJ2-7; CDR3: CASSFGDSYEQYF; DNA: TGTGCCAGCAGCTTTGGGGATTCCTACGAGCAGTACTTC
size: .; V: TRBV5-5; D: .; J: TRBJ1-2; CDR3: CASSLARQLYGYTF; DNA: TGTGCCAGCAGCTTGGCCCGGCAACTCTATGGCTACACCTTC
size: .; V: TRBV6-1; D: .; J: TRBJ2-1; CDR3: CASRQSDSYNEQFF; DNA: TGTGCCAGCAGACAATCCGACTCCTACAATGAGCAGTTCTTC
size: .; V: TRBV7-9; D: TRBD2; J: TRBJ2-3; CDR3: CASSPTMLAEITDTQYF; DNA: TGTGCCAGCAGCCCAACGATGCTAGCGGAGATCACAGATACGCAGTATTTT
size: .; V: TRBV25-1; D: TRBD1; J: TRBJ1-3; CDR3: CASCGQDGNTIYF; DNA: TGTGCCAGCTGTGGACAGGATGGAAACACCATATATTTT
size: .; V: TRBV5-1; D: .; J: TRBJ2-2; CDR3: CASSLSGTRDTGELFF; DNA: TGCGCCAGCAGCTTGAGCGGCACTCGGGACACCGGGGAGCTGTTTTTT
size: .; V: TRBV2; D: TRBD1; J: TRBJ1-4; CDR3: CASSADRGKMGSEKLFF; DNA: TGTGCCAGCAGTGCTGACAGGGGGAAGATGGGGAGTGAAAAACTGTTTTTT
size: .; V: TRBV5-1; D: TRBD2; J: TRBJ2-5; CDR3: CASSSSGTSGSGTQYF; DNA: TGCGCCAGCAGCTCATCCGGGACTAGCGGGAGTGGGACCCAGTACTTC
size: .; V: TRBV5-4; D: .; J: TRBJ2-1; CDR3: CASSLATEQFF; DNA: TGTGCCAGCAGCTTGGCCACGGAGCAGTTCTTC
size: once; V: TRBV28; D: .; J: TRBJ1-2; CDR3: CASCLLGGYTF; DNA: TGTGCCAGCTGCCTTTTGGGGGGCTACACCTTC
size: .; V: TRBV5-1; D: .; J: TRBJ1-1; CDR3: CASSFHGPTEGDKAFF; DNA: TGCGCCAGCAGCTTTCACGGGCCAACGGAGGGGGACAAGGCTTTCTTT
size: .; V: TRBV9; D: .; J: TRBJ1-5; CDR3: CASSVGVGNQPQHF; DNA: TGTGCCAGCAGCGTGGGGGTGGGCAATCAGCCCCAGCATTTT
size: .; V: TRBV6-5; D: .; J: TRBJ1-2; CDR3: CASRDPGSYGYTF; DNA: TGTGCCAGCAGGGACCCGGGGAGCTATGGCTACACCTTC
size: .; V: TRBV2; D: .; J: TRBJ2-7; CDR3: CASTRTGASYEQYF; DNA: TGTGCCAGCACCCGAACGGGAGCCTCCTACGAGCAGTACTTC
size: .; V: TRBV2; D: .; J: TRBJ2-2; CDR3: CASKTGSATGELFF; DNA: TGTGCCAGCAAGACGGGATCTGCCACCGGGGAGCTGTTTTTT
size: .; V: TRBV29-1; D: TRBD1; J: TRBJ1-1; CDR3: CSVVGTGNTEAFF; DNA: TGCAGCGTTGTAGGGACAGGGAACACTGAAGCTTTCTTT
size: .; V: TRBV27; D: .; J: TRBJ2-1; CDR3: CASTARFAALSSYNEQFF; DNA: TGTGCCAGCACCGCCCGGTTTGCCGCGCTTAGCTCCTACAATGAGCAGTTCTTC
size: once; V: TRBV10-3; D: .; J: TRBJ1-2; CDR3: CAISGEIRGVDYGYTF; DNA: TGTGCCATCAGTGGAGAAATCCGGGGAGTGGACTATGGCTACACCTTC
size: .; V: TRBV15; D: .; J: TRBJ1-1; CDR3: CATSTPEGAEAFF; DNA: TGTGCCACCAGCACCCCGGAGGGGGCTGAAGCTTTCTTT
size: .; V: TRBV21-1; D: .; J: TRBJ2-7; CDR3: CASSKSLNSGGDLYEQYF; DNA: TGTGCCAGCAGCAAGAGTTTGAATTCGGGAGGGGATCTCTACGAGCAGTACTTC
size: once; V: TRBV9; D: TRBD2; J: TRBJ2-1; CDR3: CASSVALAGGLWNNEQFF; DNA: TGTGCCAGCAGCGTAGCACTAGCGGGAGGGCTGTGGAACAATGAGCAGTTCTTC
size: .; V: TRBV5-6; D: .; J: TRBJ2-2; CDR3: CASSLAIGVNTGELFF; DNA: TGTGCCAGCAGCTTGGCCATCGGGGTTAACACCGGGGAGCTGTTTTTT
size: few; V: TRBV5-1; D: TRBD2; J: TRBJ2-3; CDR3: CASSLGVLAGVGTDTQYF; DNA: TGCGCCAGCAGCTTAGGTGTACTAGCGGGAGTAGGGACAGATACGCAGTATTTT
size: .; V: TRBV20-1; D: .; J: TRBJ1-1; CDR3: CSAKGGVAFF; DNA: TGCAGTGCAAAGGGAGGGGTCGCTTTCTTT
size: once; V: TRBV10-3; D: .; J: TRBJ1-5; CDR3: CAIRGQSNQPQHF; DNA: TGTGCCATCAGGGGGCAGAGCAATCAGCCCCAGCATTTT
size: .; V: TRBV2; D: .; J: TRBJ1-4; CDR3: CASSPGIPGGEKLFF; DNA: TGTGCCAGCAGCCCCGGAATCCCTGGGGGTGAAAAACTGTTTTTT
size: .; V: TRBV15; D: .; J: TRBJ1-3; CDR3: CATSGGEGNTIYF; DNA: TGTGCCACCAGCGGGGGGGAAGGAAACACCATATATTTT
size: .; V: TRBV11-2; D: .; J: TRBJ2-6; CDR3: CASSLDRANVLTF; DNA: TGTGCCAGCAGCTTAGACCGGGCCAACGTCCTGACTTTC
size: .; V: TRBV27; D: TRBD1; J: TRBJ1-1; CDR3: CASSTGGLNTEAFF; DNA: TGTGCCAGCAGCACAGGGGGCTTGAACACTGAAGCTTTCTTT
size: few; V: TRBV29-1; D: .; J: TRBJ1-2; CDR3: CSVEGQDYGYTF; DNA: TGCAGCGTTGAAGGGCAGGATTATGGCTACACCTTC
size: .; V: TRBV4-2; D: TRBD2; J: TRBJ2-7; CDR3: CASSQDGIAGELYEQYF; DNA: TGTGCCAGCAGCCAAGATGGGATAGCGGGAGAGCTCTACGAGCAGTACTTC
size: .; V: TRBV7-9; D: TRBD1; J: TRBJ2-7; CDR3: CATERDSSYEQYF; DNA: TGTGCCACCGAAAGGGACAGCTCCTACGAGCAGTACTTC
size: few; V: TRBV27; D: .; J: TRBJ2-1; CDR3: CASSLGGSYNEQFF; DNA: TGTGCCAGCAGTTTAGGGGGCTCCTACAATGAGCAGTTCTTC
size: .; V: TRBV29-1; D: .; J: TRBJ2-1; CDR3: CSVEGWGVWEQFF; DNA: TGCAGCGTTGAAGGTTGGGGGGTTTGGGAGCAGTTCTTC